A selection of T cell receptor beta chains follows, all from one sample in a study of T cells in tuberculosis. The table came from immunoSEQ multiplex PCR; TCRdb's copy has only in-frame clones and leaves some out. The data hold 25,000 to 35,000 clones, with about 90% observed a single time. Sequencing was done on a sample of PBMCs. The receptors here all came from a donor aged 10-35 years with latent tuberculosis or without tuberculosis infection. Both conserved end residues are part of each CDR3. The D gene is left open where the match is weak. Clone size is not always given. Where it is, it says once, few, many or a class for expanded clones.

V	D	size	J	CDR3	DNA
TRBV18	NA	few	TRBJ1-3	CASSREGYGNTIYF	TGTGCCAGCTCACGGGAGGGGTATGGAAACACCATATATTTT
TRBV10-3	NA	few	TRBJ1-2	CAISDEPVLNYGYTF	TGTGCCATCAGTGATGAACCTGTACTTAACTATGGCTACACCTTC
TRBV4-1	TRBD2	NA	TRBJ2-5	CASSQELSGGVQETQYF	TGCGCCAGCAGCCAAGAGCTCAGCGGGGGGGTACAAGAGACCCAGTACTTC
TRBV1	NA	once	TRBJ2-3	CTSRLSGGACDTQYF	TGCACCAGCAGACTTAGCGGGGGTGCTTGTGATACGCAGTATTTT
TRBV6-1	TRBD1	NA	TRBJ2-7	CATLPGQSSYEQYF	TGTGCCACTCTTCCGGGACAGAGCTCCTACGAGCAGTACTTC
TRBV19	NA	NA	TRBJ1-1	CATSRGSPAGTEAFF	TGTGCCACCTCTCGGGGGAGCCCTGCGGGCACTGAAGCTTTCTTT
TRBV27	NA	NA	TRBJ2-3	CASSHLLRGGSTDTQYF	TGTGCCAGCAGCCATCTTCTTAGGGGGGGGAGCACAGATACGCAGTATTTT
TRBV29-1	NA	NA	TRBJ2-1	CSVGRGGPSNEQFF	TGTAGCGTTGGGAGGGGGGGGCCGAGCAATGAGCAGTTCTTC
TRBV27	TRBD1	NA	TRBJ2-7	CASSPGGQGAYEQYF	TGTGCCAGCAGCCCTGGGGGACAGGGAGCCTACGAGCAGTACTTC
TRBV27	NA	NA	TRBJ2-3	CASSLSGQGTDTQYF	TGTGCCAGCAGTTTATCCGGTCAGGGAACAGATACGCAGTATTTT
TRBV19	TRBD1	NA	TRBJ2-3	CASSIVAGGRDTQYF	TGTGCCAGTAGTATAGTGGCAGGGGGCCGCGATACGCAGTATTTT
TRBV5-6	TRBD1	NA	TRBJ1-2	CASSSGGGYTF	TGTGCCAGCAGCTCAGGGGGTGGCTACACCTTC
TRBV11-3	NA	NA	TRBJ2-3	CASSPPYSTDTQYF	TGTGCCAGCAGCCCGCCTTACTCCACAGATACGCAGTATTTT
TRBV29-1	TRBD2	NA	TRBJ2-5	CSVEVAGGSQETQYF	TGCAGCGTTGAAGTGGCGGGGGGCTCACAAGAGACCCAGTACTTC
TRBV7-8	TRBD1	NA	TRBJ2-7	CASSSTGAREQYF	TGTGCCAGCAGCTCCACAGGGGCTAGGGAGCAGTACTTC
TRBV7-9	TRBD2	once	TRBJ2-1	CASSSSGTSYNEQFF	TGTGCCAGCAGCTCCTCCGGGACTAGCTACAATGAGCAGTTCTTC
TRBV12-5	NA	NA	TRBJ1-1	CASGFGQRGTEAFF	TGTGCTAGTGGTTTTGGACAGCGGGGTACTGAAGCTTTCTTT
TRBV7-8	NA	NA	TRBJ1-5	CASSLSVPQVYQPQHF	TGTGCCAGCAGCTTATCCGTCCCTCAGGTTTATCAGCCCCAGCATTTT
TRBV19	NA	NA	TRBJ2-1	CASSGWDIIEQFF	TGTGCCAGTAGTGGGTGGGACATAATCGAGCAGTTCTTC
TRBV28	NA	NA	TRBJ1-2	CASSFFTGLGYGYTF	TGTGCCAGCAGTTTCTTTACAGGGCTGGGCTATGGCTACACCTTC
TRBV6-1	NA	NA	TRBJ1-5	CASSVGLSSPQPQHF	TGTGCCAGCAGTGTGGGCTTGAGCAGCCCCCAGCCCCAGCATTTT
TRBV5-1	TRBD1	NA	TRBJ2-5	CASSLGIAGTGKEAQYF	TGCGCCAGCAGCTTGGGAATCGCGGGGACAGGGAAAGAGGCCCAGTACTTC
TRBV11-2	NA	once	TRBJ2-7	CASSLYDSFPLEQYF	TGTGCCAGCAGCTTGTATGACAGTTTTCCCTTAGAGCAGTACTTC